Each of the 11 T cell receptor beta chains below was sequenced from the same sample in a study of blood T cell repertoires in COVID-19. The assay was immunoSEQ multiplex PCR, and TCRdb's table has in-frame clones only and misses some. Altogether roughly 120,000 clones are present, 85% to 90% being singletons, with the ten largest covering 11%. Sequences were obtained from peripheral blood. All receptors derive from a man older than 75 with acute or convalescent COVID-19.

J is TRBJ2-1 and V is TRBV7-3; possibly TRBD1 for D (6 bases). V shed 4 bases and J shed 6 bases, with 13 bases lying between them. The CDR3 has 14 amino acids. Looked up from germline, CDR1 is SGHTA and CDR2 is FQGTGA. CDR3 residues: CASSSNRVVNEQFF. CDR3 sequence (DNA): TGTGCCAGCAGCTCAAACAGGGTTGTCAATGAGCAGTTCTTC. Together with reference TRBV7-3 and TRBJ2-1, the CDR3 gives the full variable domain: GAGVSQTPSNKVTEKGKYVELRCDPISGHTALYWYRQSLGQGPEFLIYFQGTGAADDSGLPNDRFFAVRPEGSVSTLKIQRTERGDSAVYLCASSSNRVVNEQFFGPGTRLTVL.

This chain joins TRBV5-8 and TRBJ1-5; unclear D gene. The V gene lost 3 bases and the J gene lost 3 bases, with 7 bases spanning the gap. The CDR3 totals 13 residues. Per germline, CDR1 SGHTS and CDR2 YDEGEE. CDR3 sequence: CASSSYSNQPQHF. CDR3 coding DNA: TGTGCCAGCAGCTCGTACTCCAATCAGCCCCAGCATTTT.

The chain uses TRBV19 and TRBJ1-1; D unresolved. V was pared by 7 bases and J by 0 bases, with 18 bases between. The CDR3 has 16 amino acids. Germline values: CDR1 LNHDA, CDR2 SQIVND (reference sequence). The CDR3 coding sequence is TGTGCCAGTAAATCCCCGGACTCTCCCTTGAACACTGAAGCTTTCTTT. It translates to CASKSPDSPLNTEAFF.

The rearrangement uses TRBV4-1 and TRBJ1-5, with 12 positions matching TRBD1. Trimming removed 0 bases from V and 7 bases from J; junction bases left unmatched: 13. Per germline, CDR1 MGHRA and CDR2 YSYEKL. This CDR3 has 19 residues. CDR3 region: CASSQEQTGTGGVRQPQHF. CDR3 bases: TGCGCCAGCAGCCAAGAGCAAACCGGGACAGGGGGCGTGCGGCAGCCCCAGCATTTT.

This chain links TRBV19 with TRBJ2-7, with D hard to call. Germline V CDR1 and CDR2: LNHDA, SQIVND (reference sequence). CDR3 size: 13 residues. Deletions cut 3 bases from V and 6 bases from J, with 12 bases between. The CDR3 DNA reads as TGTGCCAGTAGTATCACCTTGGTAGCCGAGCAGTACTTC. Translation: CASSITLVAEQYF.

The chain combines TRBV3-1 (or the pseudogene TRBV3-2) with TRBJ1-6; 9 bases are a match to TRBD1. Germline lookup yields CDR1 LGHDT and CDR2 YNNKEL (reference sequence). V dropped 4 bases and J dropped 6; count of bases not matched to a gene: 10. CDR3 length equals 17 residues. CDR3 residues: CASSPPDRGRGNSPLHF. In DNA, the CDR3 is TGTGCCAGCAGCCCACCGGACAGGGGAAGGGGTAATTCACCCCTCCACTTT.

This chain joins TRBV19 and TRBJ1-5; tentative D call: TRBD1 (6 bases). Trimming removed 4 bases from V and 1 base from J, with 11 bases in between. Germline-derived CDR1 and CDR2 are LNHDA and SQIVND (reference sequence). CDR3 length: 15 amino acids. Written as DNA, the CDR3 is TGTGCCAGTAGTAAAGACAGGCTAAGCAATCAGCCCCAGCATTTT. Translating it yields CASSKDRLSNQPQHF.

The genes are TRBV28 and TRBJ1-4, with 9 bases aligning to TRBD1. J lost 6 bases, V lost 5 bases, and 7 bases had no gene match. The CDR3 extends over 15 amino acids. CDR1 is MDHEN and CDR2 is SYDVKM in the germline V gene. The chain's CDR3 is CASSPQGQGDEKLFF. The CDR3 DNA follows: TGTGCCAGCAGTCCCCAGGGACAGGGCGATGAAAAACTGTTTTTT.

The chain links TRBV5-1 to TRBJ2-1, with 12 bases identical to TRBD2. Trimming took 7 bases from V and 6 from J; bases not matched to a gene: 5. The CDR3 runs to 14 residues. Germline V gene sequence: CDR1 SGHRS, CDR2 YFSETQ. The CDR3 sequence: CASSSGGAGNEQFF. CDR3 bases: TGCGCCAGCTCTAGCGGGGGGGCGGGCAATGAGCAGTTCTTC.

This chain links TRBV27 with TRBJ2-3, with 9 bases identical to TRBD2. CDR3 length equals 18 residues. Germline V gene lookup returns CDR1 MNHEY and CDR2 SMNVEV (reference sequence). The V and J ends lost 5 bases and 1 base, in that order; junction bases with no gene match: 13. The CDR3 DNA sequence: TGTGCCAGCAGTCCCAATGGGGGTAGCGGGGGCCGCACAGATACGCAGTATTTT. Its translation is CASSPNGGSGGRTDTQYF.

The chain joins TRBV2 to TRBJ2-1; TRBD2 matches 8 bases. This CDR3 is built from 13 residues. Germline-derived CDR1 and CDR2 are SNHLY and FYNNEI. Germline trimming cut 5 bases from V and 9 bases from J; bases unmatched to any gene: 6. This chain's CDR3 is CASSYSGTGEQFF. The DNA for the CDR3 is TGTGCCAGCAGTTATAGCGGGACGGGTGAGCAGTTCTTC.